This is a list of T cell receptor beta chains from one sample in a study of cytomegalovirus exposure and HLA in healthy donors. Libraries were prepared by immunoSEQ multiplex PCR; TCRdb keeps only in-frame clonotypes and omits some of them. Of roughly 250,000 clones listed, just under 90% are singletons. The sample taken for sequencing was PBMCs. These receptor sequences come from a man between 18 and 29 years old in good health and CMV-seronegative. The CDR3 runs from the conserved cysteine through the conserved F or W. The order of the fields is clone size, V gene, J gene, CDR3 protein. Size tells how often a clone was seen (once, few, many) or the class of an expanded clone, and some rows leave it out.

clone_size: -
v_call: TRBV19
j_call: TRBJ2-2
cdr3_aa: CASSISVNTGELFF

clone_size: few
v_call: TRBV27
j_call: TRBJ2-3
cdr3_aa: CASRPPGDTQYF

clone_size: few
v_call: TRBV19
j_call: TRBJ2-1
cdr3_aa: CASSIGGHIGEQFF

clone_size: -
v_call: TRBV7-8
j_call: TRBJ2-3
cdr3_aa: CASSSSFLAGDTQYF

clone_size: few
v_call: TRBV4-2
j_call: TRBJ2-2
cdr3_aa: CASSPSGGNTGELFF

clone_size: few
v_call: TRBV18
j_call: TRBJ2-7
cdr3_aa: CASSPPGQGYEQYF

clone_size: -
v_call: TRBV4-2
j_call: TRBJ2-2
cdr3_aa: CASSQATGFPNTGELFF

clone_size: -
v_call: TRBV6-1
j_call: TRBJ2-1
cdr3_aa: CASSVPAGTGNNEQFF

clone_size: -
v_call: TRBV9
j_call: TRBJ2-7
cdr3_aa: CASSVGGIPYEQYF

clone_size: -
v_call: TRBV5-1
j_call: TRBJ2-1
cdr3_aa: CASSLAVVSEQFF

clone_size: -
v_call: TRBV6-5
j_call: TRBJ2-5
cdr3_aa: CASSYSTLRETQYF

clone_size: -
v_call: TRBV28
j_call: TRBJ2-3
cdr3_aa: CASMSSTDTQYF

clone_size: -
v_call: TRBV4-1
j_call: TRBJ2-5
cdr3_aa: CASSVLGLEETQYF

clone_size: -
v_call: TRBV7-8
j_call: TRBJ2-7
cdr3_aa: CASSLPSGLAGGRYEQYF

clone_size: -
v_call: TRBV28
j_call: TRBJ2-7
cdr3_aa: CASESPPYEQYF

clone_size: -
v_call: TRBV7-9
j_call: TRBJ1-2
cdr3_aa: CASSLSKDIYGYTF

clone_size: -
v_call: TRBV15
j_call: TRBJ1-5
cdr3_aa: CATRPGRGNQPQHF

clone_size: once
v_call: TRBV13
j_call: TRBJ2-3
cdr3_aa: CASSLGGRRDTQYF

clone_size: -
v_call: TRBV5-1
j_call: TRBJ1-1
cdr3_aa: CASSPGTEELVEAFF

clone_size: -
v_call: TRBV5-4
j_call: TRBJ2-3
cdr3_aa: CASSWSGTSGSKKYF

clone_size: -
v_call: TRBV6-5
j_call: TRBJ2-1
cdr3_aa: CASSYSIRGGEQFF

clone_size: -
v_call: TRBV7-3
j_call: TRBJ2-1
cdr3_aa: CASSSLAGGYNEQFF

clone_size: -
v_call: TRBV5-1
j_call: TRBJ2-3
cdr3_aa: CASSIGDRSTDTQYF

clone_size: -
v_call: TRBV18
j_call: TRBJ1-6
cdr3_aa: CASSPTGLDSPLHF

clone_size: -
v_call: TRBV4-3
j_call: TRBJ2-2
cdr3_aa: CASSPGLAGNTGELFF

clone_size: -
v_call: TRBV7-6
j_call: TRBJ2-2
cdr3_aa: CASSLGAAGTGELFF

clone_size: -
v_call: TRBV6-5
j_call: TRBJ2-7
cdr3_aa: CASSYSVGQVRNEQYF

clone_size: once
v_call: TRBV5-4
j_call: TRBJ2-4
cdr3_aa: CASSAFAKNIQYF

clone_size: -
v_call: TRBV7-9
j_call: TRBJ1-5
cdr3_aa: CASSPGGSNQPQHF

clone_size: -
v_call: TRBV2
j_call: TRBJ1-4
cdr3_aa: CASSIRTGDEKLFF

clone_size: -
v_call: TRBV2
j_call: TRBJ1-4
cdr3_aa: CASSQIPAGIGEKLFF

clone_size: once
v_call: TRBV2
j_call: TRBJ2-3
cdr3_aa: CASSAQGRSTDTQYF

clone_size: once
v_call: TRBV9
j_call: TRBJ2-7
cdr3_aa: CASSPSGRAYEQYF

clone_size: -
v_call: TRBV5-6
j_call: TRBJ2-7
cdr3_aa: CASSFERSGRRYEQYF

clone_size: -
v_call: TRBV28
j_call: TRBJ2-1
cdr3_aa: CASTTTQTTQFF

clone_size: -
v_call: TRBV5-1
j_call: TRBJ1-1
cdr3_aa: CASSATGGTEAFF

clone_size: -
v_call: TRBV5-4
j_call: TRBJ2-7
cdr3_aa: CASSLAIGGTRTYEQYF

clone_size: few
v_call: TRBV5-4
j_call: TRBJ2-7
cdr3_aa: CASSPLGGDEQYF

clone_size: -
v_call: TRBV4-3
j_call: TRBJ2-4
cdr3_aa: CASSQDANPRENIQYF

clone_size: -
v_call: TRBV16
j_call: TRBJ1-5
cdr3_aa: CASSQGALSNQPQHF

clone_size: -
v_call: TRBV12-5
j_call: TRBJ2-1
cdr3_aa: CASGSGGYSYNEQFF